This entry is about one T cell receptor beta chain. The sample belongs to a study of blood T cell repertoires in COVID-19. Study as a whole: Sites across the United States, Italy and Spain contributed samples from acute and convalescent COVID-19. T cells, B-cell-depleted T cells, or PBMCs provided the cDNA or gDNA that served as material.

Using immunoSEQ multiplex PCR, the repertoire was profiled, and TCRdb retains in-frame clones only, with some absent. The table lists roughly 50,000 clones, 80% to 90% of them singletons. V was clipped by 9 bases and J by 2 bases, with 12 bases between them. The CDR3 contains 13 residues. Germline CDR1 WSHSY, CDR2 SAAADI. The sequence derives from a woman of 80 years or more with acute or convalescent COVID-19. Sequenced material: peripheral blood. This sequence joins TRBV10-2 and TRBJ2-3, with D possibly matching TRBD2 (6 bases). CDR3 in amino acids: CASGTLDTDTQYF. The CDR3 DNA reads TGCGCCAGTGGGACTCTCGACACAGATACGCAGTATTTT.